These 14 T cell receptor beta chains share one sample of origin, sequenced in a study of cytomegalovirus exposure and HLA in healthy donors. Clones were sequenced by immunoSEQ multiplex PCR, and TCRdb holds only the in-frame ones, with some missing. The data show more than 200,000 clones, about 92% seen once. The sequenced material came from PBMCs. The receptors here all came from a woman under 40 in good health and CMV-seronegative.

CDR3 sequence reads: CASRGSSYEQYF. In DNA, the CDR3 is TGCGCCAGCAGGGGGAGCTCCTACGAGCAGTACTTC. This sequence joins TRBV4-1 and TRBJ2-7, with D perhaps TRBD2 (5 bases). Per germline, CDR1 MGHRA and CDR2 YSYEKL. The CDR3 is made up of 12 amino acids. Between the trimmed V and J ends, which lost 6 bases and 0 bases, there was a span of 6 bases.

The chain couples TRBV19 to TRBJ2-2; 8 bases are a match to TRBD1. CDR1 LNHDA and CDR2 SQIVND come from the germline V gene (reference sequence). The CDR3 consists of 14 residues. Unmatched junction bases numbered 7, after V lost 7 bases and J lost 6 bases. The CDR3 here is CASTPGQGAGELFF. The CDR3 DNA reads as TGTGCCAGTACCCCTGGACAGGGAGCCGGGGAGCTGTTTTTT.

The rearrangement uses TRBV6-5 and TRBJ2-7; D possibly uses TRBD1 or TRBD2 (5 bases each). CDR1 and CDR2 from the germline V gene are MNHEY and SVGAGI. The CDR3 totals 14 residues. The V and J ends lost 5 bases and 0 bases respectively, with 11 bases between them. CDR3 in amino acids: CASSAGTISYEQYF. The CDR3, as DNA: TGTGCCAGCAGTGCCGGGACCATCTCCTACGAGCAGTACTTC.

The chain employs TRBV18 and TRBJ2-1; 10 bases agree with TRBD2. The CDR3 consists of 14 residues. Germline V CDR1 and CDR2: KGHSH, LQKENI. V was clipped by 8 bases and J by 10 bases; unmatched bases: 11. The CDR3 coding sequence is TGTGCCAGCACCGGTCTAGCGGGAGTCGAGGAGCAGTTCTTC. Translation: CASTGLAGVEEQFF. The whole variable domain, filled in from reference TRBV18 and TRBJ2-1, reads NAGVMQNPRHLVRRRGQEARLRCSPMKGHSHVYWYRQLPEEGLKFMVYLQKENIIDESGMPKERFSAEFPKEGPSILRIQQVVRGDSAAYFCASTGLAGVEEQFFGPGTRLTVL.

The chain employs TRBV5-1 and TRBJ2-4; D possibly corresponds to TRBD1 (5 bases). CDR3 length equals 18 residues. The ends were cut back, 1 base at V and 0 bases at J, with 17 bases in the middle. The germline V gene has CDR1 SGHRS and CDR2 YFSETQ. The CDR3 is CASSLSSGFKAAKNIQYF. The CDR3 region has the DNA TGCGCCAGCAGCTTGTCCTCAGGGTTTAAAGCAGCCAAAAACATTCAGTACTTC.

There are a few counts of this clone. The V and J genes are TRBV6-6 and TRBJ1-1; D is undetermined. Germline V gives CDR1 MNHNY, CDR2 SVGAGI (reference sequence). V was pared by 8 bases and J by 3 bases, with 16 bases between. CDR3 length: 14 amino acids. The chain's CDR3 is CASRPPGWDTEAFF. Written as DNA, the CDR3 is TGTGCCAGCCGACCCCCGGGATGGGACACTGAAGCTTTCTTT.

The chain couples TRBV6-5 to TRBJ2-3; D possibly corresponds to TRBD2 (5 bases). There are 14 residues in the CDR3. V shed 4 bases and J shed 0 bases, with 8 bases lying between them. Germline-derived CDR1 and CDR2 are MNHEY and SVGAGI. The CDR3 reads CASSLALSTDTQYF. The CDR3 DNA is TGTGCCAGCAGTTTAGCGTTGAGCACAGATACGCAGTATTTT.

V gene TRBV6-1 combines with J gene TRBJ2-7, with 9 bases identical to TRBD2. V lost 2 bases to trimming and J lost 4 bases; unmatched junction nucleotides: 6. The CDR3 covers 15 residues. Germline CDR1 reads MNHNS; CDR2 reads SASEGT. The DNA of the CDR3 is TGTGCCAGCAGTGAAATCCCTAGCGGGGAGTACGAGCAGTACTTC. Amino acids: CASSEIPSGEYEQYF.

The rearrangement joins TRBV15 to TRBJ2-7, with D unclear. V was trimmed by 5 bases and J by 6 bases, leaving 17 bases between them. Germline assignment: CDR1 LNHNV and CDR2 YYDKDF (reference sequence). CDR3 length: 14 residues. The CDR3 region is CATSGPAPRSEQYF. CDR3 nucleotide sequence: TGTGCCACCAGCGGGCCGGCGCCAAGGAGCGAGCAGTACTTC. The full variable domain, its missing parts supplied by reference TRBV15 and TRBJ2-7, is DAMVIQNPRYQVTQFGKPVTLSCSQTLNHNVMYWYQQKSSQAPKLLFHYYDKDFNNEADTPDNFQSRRPNTSFCFLDIRSPGLGDTAMYLCATSGPAPRSEQYFGPGTRLTVT.

This clone was detected only once. V usage is TRBV7-3 and J usage is TRBJ2-3; 9 bases line up with TRBD2. CDR1 is SGHTA, CDR2 FQGTGA, per germline. V shed 4 bases, J shed 2 bases, and the junction held 4 bases outside the gene matches. This CDR3 has 15 residues. In DNA form, the CDR3 reads TGTGCCAGCAGCTCGTTAGCGGGGGACACAGATACGCAGTATTTT. Protein sequence: CASSSLAGDTDTQYF.

The V and J genes are TRBV7-2 and TRBJ2-1; 8 bases agree with TRBD2. Losses at the gene ends were 4 bases for V and 4 bases for J; bases not matched to a gene: 9. Germline assignment: CDR1 SGHTA and CDR2 FQGNSA. The CDR3 totals 16 residues. The CDR3, as DNA: TGTGCCAGCAGCTCCCTCACTAGCGGATTTTACAATGAGCAGTTCTTC. It yields the protein CASSSLTSGFYNEQFF.

The gene calls are TRBV2 and TRBJ1-5, with D hard to call. From germline, CDR1 is SNHLY and CDR2 FYNNEI. V lost 6 bases and J lost 1, with 16 bases in between. The CDR3 spans 16 residues. CDR3 loop: CASSPSELLSNQPQHF. For the CDR3, the DNA is TGTGCCAGCAGCCCCTCGGAACTACTAAGCAATCAGCCCCAGCATTTT.

This chain connects TRBV6-1 to TRBJ1-1; D unresolved. The CDR3 is 12 amino acids. The germline CDR1 and CDR2 sequences are MNHNS and SASEGT. Between the trimmed V and J ends, which lost 7 bases and 4 bases, there was a span of 10 bases. The CDR3 region is CASKGLGTEAFF. DNA for the CDR3: TGTGCCAGCAAAGGCTTGGGCACTGAAGCTTTCTTT.

This chain connects TRBV4-3 to TRBJ2-2, with 12 bases that match TRBD2. Germline V CDR1 and CDR2: LGHNA, YSLEER. Losses at the gene ends were 3 bases for V and 0 bases for J; bases not matched to a gene: 8. The CDR3 is 19 residues long. The CDR3 bases are TGCGCCAGCAGCCACCGCGCGACTAGCGGGGGCACGAACACCGGGGAGCTGTTTTTT. Translated: CASSHRATSGGTNTGELFF.